The 3 T cell receptor beta chains below come from one sample, sequenced in a study of blood T cell repertoires in COVID-19. Method: immunoSEQ multiplex PCR; TCRdb's copy keeps in-frame clones and lacks some. The repertoire consists of hundreds of thousands of clones, with 89% occurring once and the leading ten covering 5% to 5.5%. The sequenced sample consisted of PBMCs or T cells enriched from blood (not recorded which). Receptors originate from a man aged 60 to 69 who had recovered from COVID-19.

V gene TRBV7-9 combines with J gene TRBJ1-1; no clear D. The CDR3 has 13 residues. Per the germline V gene, CDR1 is SEHNR and CDR2 is FQNEAQ (reference sequence). The V gene lost 5 bases and the J gene lost 1 base, with 8 bases spanning the gap. The CDR3 is CASSPDWNTEAFF. Written as DNA, the CDR3 is TGTGCCAGCAGCCCCGACTGGAACACTGAAGCTTTCTTT.

The chain recombines TRBV18 with TRBJ1-4, with 7 bases lining up with TRBD1. The CDR3 spans 16 residues. Germline V lookup: CDR1 KGHSH, CDR2 LQKENI. The V gene end was trimmed by 3 bases and the J gene end by 4 bases; junction bases not matched to a gene: 8. The CDR3 sequence: CASSPRATGHNEKLFF. The CDR3 DNA reads as TGTGCCAGCTCACCTCGGGCGACAGGGCATAATGAAAAACTGTTTTTT.

The chain joins TRBV28 to TRBJ2-7, with D possibly being TRBD2 (5 bases). Trimming pared 4 bases from V and 3 bases from J, leaving 19 bases between. Germline loops: CDR1 MDHEN, CDR2 SYDVKM. CDR3 length equals 16 residues. The CDR3 sequence: CASSSPGVQIYYEQYF. The CDR3 DNA reads as TGTGCCAGCAGTTCGCCCGGGGTGCAGATCTACTACGAGCAGTACTTC. Supplemented by reference TRBV28 and TRBJ2-7, the full variable domain reads DVKVTQSSRYLVKRTGEKVFLECVQDMDHENMFWYRQDPGLGLRLIYFSYDVKMKEKGDIPEGYSVSREKKERFSLILESASTNQTSMYLCASSSPGVQIYYEQYFGPGTRLTVT.